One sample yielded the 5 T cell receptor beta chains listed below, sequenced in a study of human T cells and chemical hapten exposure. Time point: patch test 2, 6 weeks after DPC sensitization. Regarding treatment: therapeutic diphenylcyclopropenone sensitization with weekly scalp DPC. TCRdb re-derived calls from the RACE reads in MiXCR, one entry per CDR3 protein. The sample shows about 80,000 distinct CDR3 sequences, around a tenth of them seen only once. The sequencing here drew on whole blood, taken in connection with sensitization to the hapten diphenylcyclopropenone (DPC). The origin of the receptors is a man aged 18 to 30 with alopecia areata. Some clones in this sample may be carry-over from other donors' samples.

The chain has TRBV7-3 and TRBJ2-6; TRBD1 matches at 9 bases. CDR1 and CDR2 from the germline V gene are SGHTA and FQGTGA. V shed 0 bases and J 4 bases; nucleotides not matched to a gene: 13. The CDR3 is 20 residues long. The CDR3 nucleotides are TGTGCCAGCAGCTTAACGGGACAGGGCCCCTCGGGCAGCGGGGCCAACGTCCTGACTTTC. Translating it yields CASSLTGQGPSGSGANVLTF.

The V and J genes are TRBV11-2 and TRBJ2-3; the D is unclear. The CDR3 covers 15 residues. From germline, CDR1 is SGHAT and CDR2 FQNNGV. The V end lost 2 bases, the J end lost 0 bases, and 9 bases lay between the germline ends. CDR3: CASSLIPESTDTQYF. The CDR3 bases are TGTGCCAGCAGCTTAATTCCAGAGAGCACAGATACGCAGTATTTT.

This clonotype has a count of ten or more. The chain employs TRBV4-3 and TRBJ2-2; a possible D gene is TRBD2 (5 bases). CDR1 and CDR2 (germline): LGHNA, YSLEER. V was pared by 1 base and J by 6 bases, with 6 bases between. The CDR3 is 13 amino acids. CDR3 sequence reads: CASSQASPGELFF. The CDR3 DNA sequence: TGCGCCAGCAGCCAAGCTAGCCCCGGGGAGCTGTTTTTT.

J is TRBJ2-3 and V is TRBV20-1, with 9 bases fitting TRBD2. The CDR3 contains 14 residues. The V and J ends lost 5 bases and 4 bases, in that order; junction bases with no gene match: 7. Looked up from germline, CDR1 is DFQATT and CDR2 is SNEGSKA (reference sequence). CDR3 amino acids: CSAPSSGEPDTQYF. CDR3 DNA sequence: TGCAGTGCTCCCTCTAGCGGGGAGCCAGATACGCAGTATTTT.

CDR3 sequence (DNA): TGTGCCAGCAGCTTAGCCGGGACAGGCGTAAACGAAGCTTTCTTT. Protein: CASSLAGTGVNEAFF. The chain joins TRBV11-3 to TRBJ1-1, with 8 bases identical to TRBD1. J was trimmed by 8 bases and V by 1 base; bases with no gene match: 9. The germline V gene has CDR1 SGHNT and CDR2 YENEEA. This CDR3 is 15 amino acids long.